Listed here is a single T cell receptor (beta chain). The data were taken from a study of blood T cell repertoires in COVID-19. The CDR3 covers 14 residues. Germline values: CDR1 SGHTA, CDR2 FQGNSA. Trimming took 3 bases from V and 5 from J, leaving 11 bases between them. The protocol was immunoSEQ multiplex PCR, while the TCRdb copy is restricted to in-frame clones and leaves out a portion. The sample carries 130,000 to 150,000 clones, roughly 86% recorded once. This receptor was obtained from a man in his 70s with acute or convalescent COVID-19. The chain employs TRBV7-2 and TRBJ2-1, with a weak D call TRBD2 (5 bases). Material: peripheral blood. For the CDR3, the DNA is TGTGCCAGCAGCTTTGGCGGGCGAAACAATGAGCAGTTCTTC. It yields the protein CASSFGGRNNEQFF. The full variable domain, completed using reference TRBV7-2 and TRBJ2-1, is GAGVSQSPSNKVTEKGKDVELRCDPISGHTALYWYRQSLGQGLEFLIYFQGNSAPDKSGLPSDRFSAERTGGSVSTLTIQRTQQEDSAVYLCASSFGGRNNEQFFGPGTRLTVL.